These T cell receptor beta chains were read from a single sample in a study of molecular identifiers for immune sequencing clone quantification. MiXCR, run by TCRdb on the PCR reads, gives a single entry per CDR3 protein. The repertoire holds about 640,000 distinct CDR3 sequences, with less than 20% as singletons. The specimen sequenced was naive CD8+ T cells from blood, with Jurkat cell RNA spiked in. The origin of the receptors is a human donor in good health. Some libraries in this study had Jurkat cell RNA spiked in. Each CDR3 is given with its conserved first and last residue. The D gene is left open where the match is weak. A row's size may be missing; if present it is once, few, many or a size class.

j_call clone_size d_call v_call cdr3_aa cdr3_nt
TRBJ1-2 few NA TRBV5-4 CASSFPSEDYGYTF TGTGCCAGCAGCTTTCCCTCAGAGGACTATGGCTACACCTTC
TRBJ2-1 many TRBD2 TRBV29-1 CSVLLRLAQGNEQFF TGCAGCGTTCTCCTGAGACTAGCGCAGGGCAATGAGCAGTTCTTC
TRBJ2-2 NA NA TRBV11-1 CASSSGTWQSGELFF TGTGCCAGCAGCTCCGGGACGTGGCAGTCCGGGGAGCTGTTTTTT
TRBJ1-1 few NA TRBV11-2 CASSLELYTEAFF TGTGCCAGCAGCTTAGAGTTGTACACTGAAGCTTTCTTT
TRBJ2-1 NA TRBD2 TRBV3-1 CASSQVGAGEQEQFF TGTGCCAGCAGCCAAGTCGGTGCGGGGGAGCAGGAGCAGTTCTTC
TRBJ1-2 many TRBD1 TRBV2 CASSDAGQGYYGYTF TGTGCCAGCAGTGACGCCGGACAGGGGTACTATGGCTACACCTTC
TRBJ2-3 NA NA TRBV5-3 CAGSFGSTDTQYF TGTGCCGGCAGCTTCGGGAGCACAGATACGCAGTATTTT
TRBJ2-1 NA TRBD2 TRBV28 CASSQGREGNEQFF TGTGCCAGCAGTCAGGGGCGGGAGGGGAATGAGCAGTTCTTC
TRBJ1-2 few NA TRBV4-3 CASSQDLGFPGYTF TGCGCCAGCAGCCAAGATCTGGGGTTTCCTGGCTACACCTTC
TRBJ2-1 many NA TRBV30 CAWSVSSWHEQFF TGTGCCTGGAGTGTTTCGTCATGGCATGAGCAGTTCTTC
TRBJ2-7 many NA TRBV19 CASSTQGYEQYF TGTGCCAGTAGTACACAGGGCTACGAGCAGTACTTC
TRBJ1-2 many NA TRBV25-1 CASSATGSAGYTF TGTGCCAGCAGTGCTACAGGGAGCGCTGGCTACACCTTC
TRBJ1-2 many NA TRBV4-1 CASSQLSRAEYGYTF TGCGCCAGCAGCCAACTCTCCAGGGCAGAATATGGCTACACCTTC
TRBJ2-7 many TRBD1 TRBV4-1 CASSEGATGAYEQYF TGCGCCAGCAGCGAAGGGGCGACAGGGGCCTACGAGCAGTACTTC
TRBJ2-3 many NA TRBV28 CASSLSGQGSDTQYF TGTGCCAGCAGTTTATCGGGCCAGGGGTCCGATACGCAGTATTTT
TRBJ1-3 few NA TRBV10-3 CAISELGSGNTIYF TGTGCCATCAGTGAGTTGGGATCTGGAAACACCATATATTTT
TRBJ2-1 few NA TRBV28 CASSLFASNEQFF TGTGCCAGCAGTTTATTTGCTTCCAATGAGCAGTTCTTC
TRBJ1-5 many NA TRBV19 CASTHSNQPQHF TGTGCCAGTACCCATAGCAATCAGCCCCAGCATTTT
TRBJ2-7 many TRBD1 TRBV29-1 CSVEVTGVGYEQYF TGCAGCGTTGAAGTAACAGGGGTCGGCTACGAGCAGTACTTC
TRBJ2-5 NA NA TRBV12-3/TRBV12-4 CASSPTEGPHQETQYF TGTGCCAGCAGTCCCACTGAGGGGCCCCATCAAGAGACCCAGTACTTC
TRBJ2-7 NA NA TRBV4-1 CASSQDLASATYEQYF TGCGCCAGCAGCCAAGACCTCGCTAGCGCAACCTACGAGCAGTACTTC
TRBJ2-3 many NA TRBV7-6 CASSLQPPVDTQYF TGTGCCAGCAGCTTACAACCCCCAGTAGATACGCAGTATTTT
TRBJ1-5 many NA TRBV12-5 CASGLTPGTTQPQHF TGTGCTAGTGGTTTGACACCAGGGACGACACAGCCCCAGCATTTT